This T cell receptor beta chain was profiled in a study of OX40 agonist ivuxolimab in advanced cancers. Study-wide context: Hepatocellular carcinoma, melanoma, renal cell or head and neck cancer was diagnosed in the dose-escalation patients.

Germline V gene lookup returns CDR1 SGHRS and CDR2 YFSETQ. CDR3 length: 15 residues. J was trimmed by 4 bases and V by 4 bases; bases with no gene match: 7. Generated by immunoSEQ multiplex PCR, the TCRdb table keeps only in-frame clones and is missing some. The sample has under 85,000 clones; about nine tenths are singletons. This receptor was obtained from an adult with an advanced solid tumor such as melanoma, head and neck, liver or kidney cancer. The rearrangement uses TRBV5-1 and TRBJ2-3, with TRBD1 matching over 9 bases. Specimen: CD4+ or CD8+ T cells sorted from blood, collected in a trial of the OX40 agonist ivuxolimab. CDR3 in DNA: TGCGCCAGCAGCCTGACAGGGGGGAGTGCAGATACGCAGTATTTT. Translating it yields CASSLTGGSADTQYF.